The clone carrying this T cell receptor (beta chain) was counted between two and nine times. What it binds is unknown. Trimming took 5 bases from V and 5 from J; bases not matched to a gene: 8. This CDR3 has 15 residues. Germline loops: CDR1 SGHTA, CDR2 FQGNSA. This entry comes from a study of T-cell memory formation after mild COVID-19. Overall study results and limits: Day 15 to 85 contracting clones showed balanced CD4/CD8; day 15 to 37 expanders favored CD4+. CD4+ contracting clones lay mainly in CM and EM, CD8+ ones in EMRA.

After 5'RACE with constant-segment primers, TCR alpha and TCR beta cDNA libraries carrying sample barcodes and UMIs were obtained. Each CDR3 protein is one row after TCRdb ran MiXCR on the 5' RACE reads. This table has just over 350,000 distinct CDR3 sequences, about an eighth appearing once. The chain recombines TRBV7-2 with TRBJ1-2; 10 positions agree with TRBD1. This clonotype originated in a man younger than 35 who had mild COVID-19 (a few samples of this study predate the infection). Cell type and time point are not known. The sequencing sample was made of PBMCs or a T cell subset sorted from them (not recorded which). Here the CDR3 reads CASSPRTGGMYGYTF. The DNA of the CDR3 is TGTGCCAGCAGCCCCCGGACAGGGGGAATGTATGGCTACACCTTC.